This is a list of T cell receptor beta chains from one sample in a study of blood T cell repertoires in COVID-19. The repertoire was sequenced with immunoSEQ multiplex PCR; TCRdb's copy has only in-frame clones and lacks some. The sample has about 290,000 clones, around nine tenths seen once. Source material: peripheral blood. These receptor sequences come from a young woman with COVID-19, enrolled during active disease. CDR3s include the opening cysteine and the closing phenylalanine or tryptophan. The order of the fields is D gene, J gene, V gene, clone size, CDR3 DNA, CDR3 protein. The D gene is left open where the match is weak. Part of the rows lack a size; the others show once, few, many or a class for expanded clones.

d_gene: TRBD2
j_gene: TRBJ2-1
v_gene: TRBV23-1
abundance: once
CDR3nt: TGCGCCAGCAGCCCAACGGGGGGTCGGTCAAGGAATGAGCAGTTCTTC
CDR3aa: CASSPTGGRSRNEQFF

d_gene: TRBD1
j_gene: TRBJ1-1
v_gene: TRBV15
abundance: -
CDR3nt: TGTGCCACCAGACAGGGGGCGAACACTGAAGCTTTCTTT
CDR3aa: CATRQGANTEAFF

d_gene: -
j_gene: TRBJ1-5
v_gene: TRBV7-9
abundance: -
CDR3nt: TGTGCCAGCAGCTTAGCCCGGGGGGGCTGGAGCAATCAGCCCCAGCATTTT
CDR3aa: CASSLARGGWSNQPQHF

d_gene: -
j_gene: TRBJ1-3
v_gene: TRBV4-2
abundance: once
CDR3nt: TGTGCCAGCAGCCAAGATGGTGGACTGACCTCTGGAAACACCATATATTTT
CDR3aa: CASSQDGGLTSGNTIYF

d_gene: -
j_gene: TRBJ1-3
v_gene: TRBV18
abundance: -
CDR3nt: TGTGCCAGCTCACCAGGCGGCATAGGCTCTGGAAACACCATATATTTT
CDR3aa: CASSPGGIGSGNTIYF

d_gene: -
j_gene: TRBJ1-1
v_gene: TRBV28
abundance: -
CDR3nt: TGTGCCAGCCCTGACAGTTACGCTCAGTATGGGGGGGACACTGAAGCTTTCTTT
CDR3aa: CASPDSYAQYGGDTEAFF

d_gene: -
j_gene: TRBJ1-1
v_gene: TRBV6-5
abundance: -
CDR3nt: TGTGCCAGTTCCATACAGGGACTGAACACTGAAGCTTTCTTT
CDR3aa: CASSIQGLNTEAFF

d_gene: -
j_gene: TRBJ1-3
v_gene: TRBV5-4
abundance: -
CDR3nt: TGTGCCAGCAGCTTGGACAGCCTAGGAAACACCATATATTTT
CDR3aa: CASSLDSLGNTIYF

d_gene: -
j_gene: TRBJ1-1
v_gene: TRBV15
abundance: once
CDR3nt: TGTGCCACCAGCAGAGATGTAGACATGAACACTGAAGCTTTCTTT
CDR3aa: CATSRDVDMNTEAFF

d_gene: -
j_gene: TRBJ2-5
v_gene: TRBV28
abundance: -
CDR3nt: TGTGCCAGCAGTCTGACGGACAGATTCCAAGAGACCCAGTACTTC
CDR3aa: CASSLTDRFQETQYF

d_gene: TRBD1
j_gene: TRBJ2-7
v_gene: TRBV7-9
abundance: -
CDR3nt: TGTGCCAGCAGCAGGGGACAGGGGGCCTACGAGCAGTACTTC
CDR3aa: CASSRGQGAYEQYF

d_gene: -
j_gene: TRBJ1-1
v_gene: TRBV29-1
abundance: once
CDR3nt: TGCAGCGTTGCGGGAGGACAGATCAACACTGAAGCTTTCTTT
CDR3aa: CSVAGGQINTEAFF

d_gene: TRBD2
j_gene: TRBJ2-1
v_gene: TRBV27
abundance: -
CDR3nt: TGTGCCAGCAGTACCCTACTAGCGGGGGGGTTTAGTGAGCAGTTCTTC
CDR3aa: CASSTLLAGGFSEQFF

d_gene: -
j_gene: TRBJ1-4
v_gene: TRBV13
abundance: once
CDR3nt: TGTGCCAGCAGCTTAGCCGGCAGGGGTCCAGAAACACTGTTTTTT
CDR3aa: CASSLAGRGPETLFF

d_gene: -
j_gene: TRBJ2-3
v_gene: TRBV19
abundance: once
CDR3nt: TGTGCCAGTTCCCCGAGCACAGATACGCAGTATTTT
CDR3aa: CASSPSTDTQYF

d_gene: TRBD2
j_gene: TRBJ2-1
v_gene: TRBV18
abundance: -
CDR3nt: TGTGCCAGCTCACCGGGACTAGTAAACTACAATGAGCAGTTCTTC
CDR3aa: CASSPGLVNYNEQFF

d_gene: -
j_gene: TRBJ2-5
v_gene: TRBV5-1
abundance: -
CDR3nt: TGCGCCAGCAGCTTCAGGGGAGAGACCCAGTACTTC
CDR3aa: CASSFRGETQYF

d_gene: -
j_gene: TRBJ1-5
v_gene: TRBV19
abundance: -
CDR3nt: TGTGCCAGTAGTATACAGGGCCGGTACTATAGCAATCAGCCCCAGCATTTT
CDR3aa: CASSIQGRYYSNQPQHF

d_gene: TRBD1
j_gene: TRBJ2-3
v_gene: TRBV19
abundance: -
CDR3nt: TGTGCCAGTACCCTTAGACAGGGGGCCACAGATACGCAGTATTTT
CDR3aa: CASTLRQGATDTQYF

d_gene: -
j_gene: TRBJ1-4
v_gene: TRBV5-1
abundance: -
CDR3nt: TGCGCCAGCAGCTTGGGAACGGGTATCAATGAAAAACTGTTTTTT
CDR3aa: CASSLGTGINEKLFF

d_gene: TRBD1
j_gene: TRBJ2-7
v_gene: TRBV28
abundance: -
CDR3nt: TGTGCCAGCAGTCAACAGGGGGGCTCCTACGAGCAGTACTTC
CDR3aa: CASSQQGGSYEQYF

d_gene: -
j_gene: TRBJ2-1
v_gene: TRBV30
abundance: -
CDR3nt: TGTGCCCGGGGGTCTGACAATGAGCAGTTCTTC
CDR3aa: CARGSDNEQFF

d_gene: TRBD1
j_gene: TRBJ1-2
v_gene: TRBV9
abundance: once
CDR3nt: TGTGCCAGCAGCGCTATGGACAGGGTCGGCTACACCTTC
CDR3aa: CASSAMDRVGYTF

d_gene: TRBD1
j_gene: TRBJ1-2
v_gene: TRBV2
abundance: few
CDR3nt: TGTGCCAGCAGCTTGACAGGGCTCTATGGCTACACCTTC
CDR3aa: CASSLTGLYGYTF

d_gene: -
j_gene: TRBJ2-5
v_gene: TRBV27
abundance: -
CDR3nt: TGTGCCAGCAGTAGGCGGGGTGAAGAGACCCAGTACTTC
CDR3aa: CASSRRGEETQYF

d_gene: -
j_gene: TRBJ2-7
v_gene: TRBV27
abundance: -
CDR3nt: TGTGCCAGCAGTTTCTTTGGCCACGAGCAGTACTTC
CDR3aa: CASSFFGHEQYF

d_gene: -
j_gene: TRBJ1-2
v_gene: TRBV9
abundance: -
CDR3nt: TGTGCCAGCAGCGCCGGAGCTGCTTATGGCTACACCTTC
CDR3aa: CASSAGAAYGYTF

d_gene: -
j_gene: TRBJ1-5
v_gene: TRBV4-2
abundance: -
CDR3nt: TGTGCCAGCAGCCAAGACGGGGTTTATCAGCCCCAGCATTTT
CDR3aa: CASSQDGVYQPQHF

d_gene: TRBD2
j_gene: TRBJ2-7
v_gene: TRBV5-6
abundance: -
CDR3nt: TGTGCCAGCTGCCCCCCCTTAGCGGGGGACTACGAGCAGTACTTC
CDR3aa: CASCPPLAGDYEQYF

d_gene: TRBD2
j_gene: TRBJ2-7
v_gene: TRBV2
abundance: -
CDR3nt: TGTGCCAGCAGTGAAGCCAGCGGGGCGTCCTACGAGCAGTACTTC
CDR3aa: CASSEASGASYEQYF

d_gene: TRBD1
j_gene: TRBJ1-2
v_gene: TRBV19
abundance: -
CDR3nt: TGTGCCAGTAGTATAATGGGACAGCTGAACTATGGCTACACCTTC
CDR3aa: CASSIMGQLNYGYTF

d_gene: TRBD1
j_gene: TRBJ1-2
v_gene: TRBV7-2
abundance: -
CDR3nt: TGTGCCAGCAGCTTAGGTCCAGGGGGCGTATCCTATGGCTACACCTTC
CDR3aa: CASSLGPGGVSYGYTF

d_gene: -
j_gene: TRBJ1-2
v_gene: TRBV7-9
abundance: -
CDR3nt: TGTGCCACAGGGCGGGGGGTAGCGAATGGCTACACCTTC
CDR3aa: CATGRGVANGYTF